This T cell receptor (beta chain) was sequenced during a study of T cell responses to AZD1222 COVID-19 vaccine. Study-wide points: Researchers took repertoire samples only after the peak T cell response had come. It should be noted that donors were predominantly white British and more often female, and clonal diversity was possibly underestimated.

Second-dose schedules of about 4 or about 12 weeks were combined. Profiling relied on immunoSEQ multiplex PCR, and the TCRdb table lists in-frame clones only, not all of them. The sample yields roughly 100,000 clones, 70% to 90% seen once. With 4 bases clipped from V and 3 bases from J, the junction kept 4 bases outside the gene matches. CDR1 and CDR2 (germline): LGHDT, YNNKEL (reference sequence). The CDR3 spans 16 residues. About this clone: The antigen remains undetermined.

The material was peripheral blood, obtained 28 days after the second AZD1222 dose. This TCR was recovered from an adult who received the AZD1222 COVID-19 vaccine. The chain couples TRBV3-1 (or the pseudogene TRBV3-2) to TRBJ2-3; 13 bases are shared with TRBD2. The CDR3 is CASSLGLAGRTDTQYF. CDR3 nucleotides: TGTGCCAGCAGCCTGGGACTAGCGGGACGAACAGATACGCAGTATTTT.